This T cell receptor beta chain was found in a study of CD8+ T cells in alopecia areata. In the study overall: Patients took tofacitinib for 6 to 18 months, followed by 6 drug-free months.

Investigators isolated RNA and reverse transcribed it into cDNA to act as the sequencing template. Using immunoSEQ multiplex PCR, the repertoire was profiled, and TCRdb retains in-frame clones only, with some absent. Of some 180,000 clones detected, approximately 50% appear once; the ten largest clones hold over 9.5%. Of note for this clone: Its antigen remains unknown.

As for treatment: oral pan-JAK inhibitor, 5-10 mg twice daily. In alopecia areata patients, both lesional scalp punch biopsies and peripheral blood were collected. Study-level findings and limits: Clonality in the scalp and expanded CD8+ clones ranked among the top 100 were significantly decreased by tofacitinib.

The germline CDR1 and CDR2 sequences are MNHEY and SMNVEV (reference sequence). The CDR3 is 15 residues long. V was cut by 2 bases and J by 5 bases, with 15 bases left in between. The source material was CD8+ T cells sorted from blood, sampled around week 54, from a patient treated with tofacitinib. The chain employs TRBV27 and TRBJ1-1; tentatively, D is TRBD1 (6 bases). This clonotype was sampled from a human donor with alopecia areata. CDR3 sequence reads: CASSLGKGTSTEAFF. CDR3 bases: TGTGCCAGCAGTTTAGGCAAGGGGACATCGACTGAAGCTTTCTTT.